Detailed here is one TCR beta chain. Profiling relied on immunoSEQ multiplex PCR, and the TCRdb table lists in-frame clones only, not all of them. The sample holds some 22,000 clones, 78% seen once. These data come from a study of cytotoxic CD8 clonotypes in ibrutinib-treated CLL. With 4 bases removed from V and 5 bases from J, the gap between germline ends came to 12 bases. Per the germline V gene, CDR1 is SGDLS and CDR2 is YYNGEE. This CDR3 contains 13 residues. This rearrangement joins TRBV9 to TRBJ1-2; TRBD1 might be the D (6 bases). The material sequenced was PBMCs, taken before ibrutinib treatment. This sequence was found in a human donor with chronic lymphocytic leukemia. CDR3 residues: CASSRDKIYGYTF. DNA for the CDR3: TGTGCCAGCAGCCGGGACAAGATTTATGGCTACACCTTC.